This is a list of T cell receptor beta chains from one sample in a study of blood T cells in healthy people across ages. Each CDR3 protein gets one entry after TCRdb re-called the 5' RACE reads with MiXCR. Among over 1,500,000 distinct CDR3 sequences listed, about 50% were seen once. What was sequenced was blood. The receptor set was obtained from a woman aged 40 to 50 in good health. Each CDR3 is given with its conserved first and last residue. D genes are given only for firm matches. Expanded clones are given a class, and other clones once, few, many or no size at all.

>-|-|TRBJ2-7|TRBV6-2/TRBV6-3
TGTGCCAGCAGTTTCCACCGCCGGGGCAGGGCCTCCTACGAGCAGTACTTC
CASSFHRRGRASYEQYF
>TRBD1|once|TRBJ1-5|TRBV4-1
TGCGCCAGCAGCCAAGCTGGGACAGGAGACAATCAGCCCCAGCATTTT
CASSQAGTGDNQPQHF
>-|-|TRBJ2-2|TRBV7-2
TGTGCCAGCAGCTTTTTAGGGGCGCTAACCGGGGAGCTGTTTTTT
CASSFLGALTGELFF
>-|-|TRBJ2-3|TRBV7-3
TGTGCCAGCAGCTTACGTAGCGGTCGGGATACGCAGTATTTT
CASSLRSGRDTQYF
>-|-|TRBJ2-7|TRBV12-3/TRBV12-4
TGTGCCAGCAGTTTAGCCGGAGATACCGAGCAGTACTTC
CASSLAGDTEQYF
>TRBD1|-|TRBJ2-5|TRBV5-1
TGCGCCAGCAGACAGACAGGGCAAGAGACCCAGTACTTC
CASRQTGQETQYF
>TRBD1|-|TRBJ2-5|TRBV7-2
TGTGCCAGCAGATCCCCGGGACAGGGATCTAGAGAGATCCAGTACTTC
CASRSPGQGSREIQYF
>-|-|TRBJ2-5|TRBV12-3/TRBV12-4
TGTGCCAGCACGAGGACGGGCCCGGAGACCCAGTACTTC
CASTRTGPETQYF
>TRBD2|-|TRBJ2-3|TRBV6-2/TRBV6-3
TGTGCCAGCAGAAGAACCGGGACTAGGGCCGATACGCAGTATTTT
CASRRTGTRADTQYF
>TRBD1|-|TRBJ1-2|TRBV6-2/TRBV6-3
TGTGCCAGCACCTCGGGACAGGGGCACTATGGCTACACCTTC
CASTSGQGHYGYTF
>-|-|TRBJ2-2|TRBV20-1
TGCAGTGCTAGAGGCCAGGGGCCCGGTACCGGGGAGCTGTTTTTT
CSARGQGPGTGELFF
>TRBD1|-|TRBJ2-1|TRBV20-1
TGCAGTGCCCTAACCCCGACAGGGACCTACAATGAGCAGTTCTTC
CSALTPTGTYNEQFF
>-|-|TRBJ2-3|TRBV7-2
TGTGCCAGCAGCTTAACAGGGACTTGGACAGATACGCAGTATTTT
CASSLTGTWTDTQYF
>TRBD1|-|TRBJ2-7|TRBV20-1
TGCAGTGCTAGAGATTGGGGGACAGGGACCTACCAGCAGTACTTC
CSARDWGTGTYQQYF
>-|-|TRBJ2-1|TRBV25-1
TGTGCCAGCAGTGAATATAGGAACAACAATGAGCAGTTCTTT
CASSEYRNNNEQFF
>-|-|TRBJ1-2|TRBV19
TGTGCCAGTAGTGTACAGAGAAACTATGGCTACACCTTC
CASSVQRNYGYTF
>-|-|TRBJ2-7|TRBV6-6
TGTGCCAGCAGTGCCCACTCAAGCTCCTACGAGCAGTACTTC
CASSAHSSSYEQYF